This TCR beta chain was retrieved from a study of blood T cells in healthy people across ages. Using a J-beta primer mix together with a sample-barcoded 5' primer, a second PCR was run for roughly 7 to 11 cycles. TCRdb reprocessed the 5' RACE reads with MiXCR, giving one entry per CDR3 protein. The profile shows about 290,000 distinct CDR3 sequences, roughly 26% of them singletons. This clonotype was picked up a small number of times. Its antigen remains unidentified. Study-wide points: Getting older went along with TCR beta diversity per million T cells dropping roughly linearly. Naive T cell percentage by flow cytometry tracked strongly with beta diversity.

The people who gave samples were healthy Caucasians from Russia, aged 6 to 90. Extraction yielded at least 5 micrograms of total RNA per sample. The V gene end was trimmed by 5 bases and the J gene end by 4 bases; junction bases not matched to a gene: 7. The CDR3 is 16 amino acids. Germline assignment: CDR1 SGHTA and CDR2 FQGNSA. This sequence joins TRBV7-2 and TRBJ2-5; 13 bases are a match to TRBD2. Sequencing input: blood. The receptor was isolated from a woman aged 70-85 years in good health. The CDR3: CASSLGTSGARETQYF. CDR3 bases: TGTGCCAGCAGCCTCGGGACTAGCGGGGCCAGAGAGACCCAGTACTTC.